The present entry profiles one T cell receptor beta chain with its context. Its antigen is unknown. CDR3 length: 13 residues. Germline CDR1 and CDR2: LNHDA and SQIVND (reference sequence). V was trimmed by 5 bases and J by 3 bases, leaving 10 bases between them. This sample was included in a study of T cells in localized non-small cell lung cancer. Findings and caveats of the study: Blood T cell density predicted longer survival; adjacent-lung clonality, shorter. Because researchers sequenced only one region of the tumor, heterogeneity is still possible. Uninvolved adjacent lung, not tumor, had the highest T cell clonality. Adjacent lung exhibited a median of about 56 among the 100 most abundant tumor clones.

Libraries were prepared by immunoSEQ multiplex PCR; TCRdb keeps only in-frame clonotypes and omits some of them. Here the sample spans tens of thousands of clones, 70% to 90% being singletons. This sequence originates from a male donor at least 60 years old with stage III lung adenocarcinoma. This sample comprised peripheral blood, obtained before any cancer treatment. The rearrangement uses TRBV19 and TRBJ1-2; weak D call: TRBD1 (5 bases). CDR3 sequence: CASSDGHYYGYTF. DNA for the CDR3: TGTGCCAGTAGTGACGGACACTACTATGGCTACACCTTC. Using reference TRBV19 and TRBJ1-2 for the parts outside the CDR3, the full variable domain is DGGITQSPKYLFRKEGQNVTLSCEQNLNHDAMYWYRQDPGQGLRLIYYSQIVNDFQKGDIAEGYSVSREKKESFPLTVTSAQKNPTAFYLCASSDGHYYGYTFGSGTRLTVV.